This entry is about one T cell receptor beta chain. V lost 3 bases and J lost 1, with 8 bases in between. The CDR3 spans 14 residues. Germline V gives CDR1 SGHNT, CDR2 YYREEE (reference sequence). Methods used by the authors: The authors estimated nucleated cell counts from reference gene primer amplification. TCRdb's copy holds only in-frame clones and misses some; the assay was immunoSEQ multiplex PCR. Clonal size and the V and J genes are those of that table, whereas D and trimming came from the DNA. The repertoire holds about 200,000 clones, with 84% as singletons. The sample comes from a study of blood T cell repertoires in COVID-19. The wider study: The United States, Italy and Spain provided the acute and convalescent COVID-19 samples. The analysed material was cDNA or gDNA that came from T cells, B-cell-depleted T cells, or PBMCs.

The sequence was obtained from a man aged 45 to 65 with active or convalescent COVID-19. The genes are TRBV5-4 and TRBJ2-4, with a tentative D call TRBD2 (5 bases). Sequences were obtained from peripheral blood. CDR3: CASSSRDAKNIQYF. The DNA of the CDR3 is TGTGCCAGCAGCTCCCGGGATGCCAAAAACATTCAGTACTTC.